This T cell receptor beta chain is from a study of shared clonotypes between healthy human individuals. About the research overall: Three CD4 naive, three CD4 memory, two CD8 naive and one CD8 memory plate were used per donor. General study points: There were few donors, and this limited the genetic and exposure-history diversity represented.

Naive CD8 cells were CD45RO-negative, positively selected for CCR7, excluding terminally differentiated effector memory CD45RA+ cells. Each of the donors was a healthy adult who was HIV-negative and had not had a recent acute infection or vaccination. This table comes from immunoSEQ multiplex PCR, and its TCRdb copy is limited to in-frame clones, with some not included. The table has about 2.2 million clones, 93% seen once. On this clone itself: What it binds is not known.

This receptor was identified in a man younger than 35 in good health. Some clones in this sample may be carry-over from other donors' samples. Sequences were obtained from naive CD8+ T cells from PBMCs.

The CDR3 DNA reads TGCGCCAGCAGCCAAGATCGAGGGGCCAACTACGAGCAGTACTTC. It yields the protein CASSQDRGANYEQYF. V usage is TRBV4-3 and J usage is TRBJ2-7; D may be TRBD1 or TRBD2 (5 bases each). Germline assignment: CDR1 LGHNA and CDR2 YSLEER. V was clipped by 0 bases and J by 3 bases, with 12 bases between them. This CDR3 has 15 amino acids.